Listed below are T cell receptor beta chains from one sample, sequenced in a study of blood T cell repertoires in COVID-19. Clones were sequenced by immunoSEQ multiplex PCR, and TCRdb holds only the in-frame ones, with some missing. Here the sample spans roughly 250,000 clones, about 86% being singletons. Sequenced input: peripheral blood. The receptors come from an elderly woman with acute or convalescent COVID-19. The CDR3 runs from the conserved cysteine through the conserved F or W. A D gene is named only where the DNA matches it firmly. Size tells how often a clone was seen (once, few, many) or the class of an expanded clone, and some rows leave it out.

D: NA; V: TRBV6-5; J: TRBJ1-1; size: once; CDR3: CASTTTRGNTEAFF; DNA: TGTGCCAGCACCACGACAAGGGGAAACACTGAAGCTTTCTTT
D: NA; V: TRBV14; J: TRBJ1-5; size: NA; CDR3: CASSPTGNQPQHF; DNA: TGTGCCAGCAGCCCCACAGGGAATCAGCCCCAGCATTTT
D: TRBD1; V: TRBV19; J: TRBJ2-2; size: NA; CDR3: CASTRQGAGELFF; DNA: TGTGCCAGTACACGACAGGGGGCCGGGGAGCTGTTTTTT
D: TRBD1; V: TRBV2; J: TRBJ2-7; size: NA; CDR3: CASSGGQGYYEQYF; DNA: TGTGCCAGCAGTGGGGGACAGGGTTATTACGAGCAGTACTTC
D: TRBD1; V: TRBV30; J: TRBJ1-1; size: NA; CDR3: CARQEGAAGTEAFF; DNA: TGTGCCCGACAGGAGGGGGCTGCGGGCACTGAAGCTTTCTTT
D: TRBD1; V: TRBV6-6; J: TRBJ1-5; size: NA; CDR3: CASSPTPRTGGYQPQHF; DNA: TGTGCCAGCAGTCCTACACCACGGACAGGGGGCTATCAGCCCCAGCATTTT
D: TRBD1; V: TRBV19; J: TRBJ1-1; size: NA; CDR3: CASKSSNRGGYTEAFF; DNA: TGTGCCAGTAAATCATCCAACAGGGGGGGGTACACTGAAGCTTTCTTT
D: TRBD1; V: TRBV28; J: TRBJ1-4; size: NA; CDR3: CASSFAGQGQGGEKLFF; DNA: TGTGCCAGCAGTTTCGCGGGGCAGGGACAGGGGGGTGAAAAACTGTTTTTT
D: NA; V: TRBV7-2; J: TRBJ2-2; size: NA; CDR3: CASSAGSRTINTGELFF; DNA: TGTGCCAGCAGCGCCGGCTCCCGGACTATAAACACCGGGGAGCTGTTTTTT
D: NA; V: TRBV5-6; J: TRBJ1-4; size: few; CDR3: CASSYRRGRDEKLFF; DNA: TGTGCCAGCAGCTACCGTCGGGGAAGAGATGAAAAACTGTTTTTT
D: TRBD1; V: TRBV6-1; J: TRBJ2-1; size: few; CDR3: CASSVVGTGASIEQFF; DNA: TGTGCCAGCAGTGTTGTCGGGACAGGGGCGTCAATAGAGCAGTTCTTC
D: NA; V: TRBV4-2; J: TRBJ2-3; size: NA; CDR3: CASSPNRAPGGTDTQYF; DNA: TGTGCCAGCAGCCCAAACCGGGCCCCCGGGGGCACAGATACGCAGTATTTT
D: NA; V: TRBV2; J: TRBJ2-7; size: NA; CDR3: CASSDSQGPYEQYF; DNA: TGTGCCAGCAGTGATTCCCAGGGCCCCTACGAGCAGTACTTC
D: NA; V: TRBV7-9; J: TRBJ1-1; size: few; CDR3: CASSLGAESGTEAFF; DNA: TGTGCCAGCAGCTTGGGGGCCGAGTCCGGAACTGAAGCTTTCTTT
D: TRBD1; V: TRBV7-9; J: TRBJ2-7; size: NA; CDR3: CASSWGQSYEQYF; DNA: TGTGCCAGCAGCTGGGGACAGTCCTACGAGCAGTACTTC
D: TRBD2; V: TRBV5-1; J: TRBJ2-3; size: NA; CDR3: CASSSGLAGGRDTQYF; DNA: TGCGCCAGCAGCTCCGGACTAGCGGGGGGCAGAGATACGCAGTATTTT
D: NA; V: TRBV19; J: TRBJ2-2; size: NA; CDR3: CASSKRGGLTGELFF; DNA: TGTGCCAGTAGTAAGAGGGGGGGACTGACCGGGGAGCTGTTTTTT
D: NA; V: TRBV19; J: TRBJ2-2; size: NA; CDR3: CASSYRGGTTGELFF; DNA: TGTGCCAGTAGTTACCGGGGCGGGACCACCGGGGAGCTGTTTTTT
D: NA; V: TRBV5-4; J: TRBJ2-7; size: NA; CDR3: CASSSRTDYEQYF; DNA: TGTGCCAGCAGCTCGCGAACAGATTACGAGCAGTACTTC
D: TRBD1; V: TRBV7-9; J: TRBJ1-2; size: few; CDR3: CASSSGQGPYGYTF; DNA: TGTGCCAGCAGCTCGGGACAGGGTCCCTATGGCTACACCTTC
D: NA; V: TRBV3-1/TRBV3-2; J: TRBJ1-2; size: NA; CDR3: CASSPTGGSGGYTF; DNA: TGTGCCAGCAGCCCGACCGGGGGATCGGGAGGCTACACCTTC
D: TRBD1; V: TRBV6-6; J: TRBJ1-1; size: few; CDR3: CASTPGGQPNTEAFF; DNA: TGTGCCAGCACCCCCGGGGGACAGCCGAACACTGAAGCTTTCTTT
D: NA; V: TRBV18; J: TRBJ1-2; size: NA; CDR3: CASSPLGGENYGYTF; DNA: TGTGCCAGCTCACCCTTGGGGGGGGAGAACTATGGCTACACCTTC
D: TRBD1; V: TRBV2; J: TRBJ1-1; size: NA; CDR3: CASSDQGGNTEAFF; DNA: TGTGCCAGCAGCGACCAGGGGGGGAACACTGAAGCTTTCTTT
D: TRBD2; V: TRBV5-1; J: TRBJ2-5; size: NA; CDR3: CASSRISGGSQETQYF; DNA: TGCGCCAGCAGCAGGATTAGCGGGGGGTCGCAAGAGACCCAGTACTTC
D: NA; V: TRBV5-4; J: TRBJ1-4; size: few; CDR3: CASSLKVGGGNEKLFF; DNA: TGTGCCAGCAGCTTGAAGGTCGGGGGAGGGAACGAAAAACTGTTTTTT
D: NA; V: TRBV7-2; J: TRBJ2-7; size: NA; CDR3: CASRGPGNEQYF; DNA: TGTGCCAGCAGAGGCCCGGGAAACGAGCAGTACTTC
D: TRBD1; V: TRBV27; J: TRBJ1-6; size: NA; CDR3: CASSISGQGPGAYNSPLHF; DNA: TGTGCCAGCAGTATCTCGGGACAGGGGCCCGGGGCCTATAATTCACCCCTCCACTTT
D: TRBD1; V: TRBV5-1; J: TRBJ1-1; size: NA; CDR3: CASSLGMTGWANTEAFF; DNA: TGCGCCAGCAGCTTGGGGATGACAGGGTGGGCGAACACTGAAGCTTTCTTT
D: TRBD2; V: TRBV10-3; J: TRBJ2-7; size: NA; CDR3: CAIKLSGAPYEQYF; DNA: TGTGCCATCAAGTTGAGCGGGGCACCCTACGAGCAGTACTTC
D: NA; V: TRBV19; J: TRBJ2-2; size: NA; CDR3: CASTAAGSDTGELFF; DNA: TGTGCCAGTACCGCCGCTGGCTCCGACACCGGGGAGCTGTTTTTT
D: NA; V: TRBV28; J: TRBJ1-2; size: NA; CDR3: CASSQIYGYTF; DNA: TGTGCCAGCAGCCAGATCTATGGCTACACCTTC
D: TRBD1; V: TRBV27; J: TRBJ1-2; size: once; CDR3: CASSFSDRVRYGYTF; DNA: TGTGCCAGCAGTTTTAGCGACAGGGTTCGCTATGGCTACACCTTC
D: NA; V: TRBV5-1; J: TRBJ1-6; size: NA; CDR3: CASSPGQGGNSPLHF; DNA: TGCGCCAGCAGCCCGGGACAAGGGGGAAATTCACCCCTCCACTTT
D: NA; V: TRBV9; J: TRBJ1-5; size: NA; CDR3: CASSGGQTNQPQHF; DNA: TGTGCCAGCAGCGGTGGACAGACTAATCAGCCCCAGCATTTT
D: TRBD1; V: TRBV27; J: TRBJ1-1; size: NA; CDR3: CASSRQGATEAFF; DNA: TGTGCCAGCAGTCGACAGGGGGCCACTGAAGCTTTCTTT
D: NA; V: TRBV6-2/TRBV6-3; J: TRBJ2-1; size: NA; CDR3: CASSSGLAGSFNEQFF; DNA: TGTGCCAGCAGTTCGGGACTGGCGGGGTCCTTCAATGAGCAGTTCTTC
D: NA; V: TRBV13; J: TRBJ2-6; size: NA; CDR3: CASSLSQGIGANVLTF; DNA: TGTGCCAGCAGCTTATCCCAGGGCATTGGGGCCAACGTCCTGACTTTC
D: TRBD1; V: TRBV30; J: TRBJ1-6; size: few; CDR3: CAWSRTGGYSPLHF; DNA: TGTGCCTGGAGCAGGACAGGGGGATACTCACCCCTCCACTTT
D: TRBD1; V: TRBV6-6; J: TRBJ1-5; size: NA; CDR3: CASSPPRTGDQPQHF; DNA: TGTGCCAGCAGTCCCCCCCGAACAGGGGATCAGCCCCAGCATTTT
D: TRBD1; V: TRBV4-2; J: TRBJ1-4; size: many; CDR3: CASSQGPGQGSTNEKLFF; DNA: TGTGCCAGCAGCCAAGGGCCGGGACAGGGGTCAACTAATGAAAAACTGTTTTTT
D: NA; V: TRBV18; J: TRBJ2-3; size: NA; CDR3: CASSTGSGTDTQYF; DNA: TGTGCCAGCTCAACAGGGAGCGGCACAGATACGCAGTATTTT
D: TRBD1; V: TRBV3-1/TRBV3-2; J: TRBJ2-1; size: NA; CDR3: CASSPGQRGYNEQFF; DNA: TGTGCCAGCAGCCCGGGACAGAGGGGCTACAATGAGCAGTTCTTC
D: TRBD1; V: TRBV4-1; J: TRBJ2-7; size: few; CDR3: CASSQDWIRDRDYEQYF; DNA: TGCGCCAGCAGCCAAGATTGGATAAGAGACAGGGACTACGAGCAGTACTTC
D: NA; V: TRBV6-4; J: TRBJ1-2; size: NA; CDR3: CASSDSIGRGRYTF; DNA: TGTGCCAGCAGTGACTCGATAGGGCGGGGACGCTACACCTTC
D: TRBD2; V: TRBV4-2; J: TRBJ2-1; size: NA; CDR3: CASSQGSGGAASNEQFF; DNA: TGTGCCAGCAGCCAGGGTAGCGGGGGGGCCGCGAGCAATGAGCAGTTCTTC
D: NA; V: TRBV19; J: TRBJ1-1; size: once; CDR3: CASSSQMNTEAFF; DNA: TGTGCCAGTTCTAGCCAGATGAACACTGAAGCTTTCTTT
D: TRBD2; V: TRBV28; J: TRBJ2-3; size: NA; CDR3: CANSGGKYF; DNA: TGTGCCAACTCGGGAGGAAAGTATTTT
D: TRBD2; V: TRBV9; J: TRBJ2-2; size: NA; CDR3: CASSVGPAGGNTGELFF; DNA: TGTGCCAGCAGCGTAGGTCCGGCGGGGGGGAACACCGGGGAGCTGTTTTTT
D: NA; V: TRBV28; J: TRBJ2-2; size: NA; CDR3: CAAVGRTGELFF; DNA: TGTGCCGCGGTTGGCCGCACCGGGGAGCTGTTTTTT
D: NA; V: TRBV25-1; J: TRBJ2-5; size: NA; CDR3: CASTRGGQGALGTQYF; DNA: TGTGCCAGCACCCGGGGAGGGCAGGGGGCATTGGGGACCCAGTACTTC
D: NA; V: TRBV7-3; J: TRBJ2-7; size: few; CDR3: CASSPGRGLEQYF; DNA: TGTGCCAGCAGCCCGGGCAGGGGCCTCGAGCAGTACTTC
D: TRBD1; V: TRBV30; J: TRBJ1-2; size: NA; CDR3: CAWSPPPIAGTAYGYTF; DNA: TGTGCCTGGAGCCCTCCACCCATCGCCGGGACAGCCTATGGCTACACCTTC
D: TRBD1; V: TRBV6-5; J: TRBJ1-4; size: NA; CDR3: CASSPGTGGSEKLFF; DNA: TGTGCCAGCAGTCCCGGGACAGGGGGGAGTGAAAAACTGTTTTTT